This TCR beta chain was sequenced in a study of radiation and T cells in renal cell carcinoma. At the level of the study: Nephrectomy followed 15 Gy stereotactic body radiation by 4 weeks. Study results and limitations: From baseline, blood top tumor clonotypes peaked at 2 weeks post-radiation.

Germline CDR1 and CDR2: LNHDA and SQIVND (reference sequence). V lost 8 bases and J lost 2; bases outside the gene matches: 4. The CDR3 extends over 13 amino acids. Worth noting for this clone: Antigen specificity is unknown.

The method was immunoSEQ multiplex PCR; TCRdb's version includes in-frame clones alone and lacks a portion of them. The table lists about 150,000 clones, about 88% of them singletons. Specified time point: baseline pretreatment blood. This sample's treatment: 15 Gy SBRT to primary tumor, nephrectomy 4 weeks later. The receptor was isolated from a woman aged 45-65 years with renal cell carcinoma. Sample: blood, taken from a patient whose treatment included radiotherapy and nephrectomy. The chain is built from TRBV19 and TRBJ2-3, with 7 bases that match TRBD2. CDR3 nucleotides: TGTGCCAGTTCCACTAGCGACACAGATACGCAGTATTTT. Translated, it gives CASSTSDTDTQYF.